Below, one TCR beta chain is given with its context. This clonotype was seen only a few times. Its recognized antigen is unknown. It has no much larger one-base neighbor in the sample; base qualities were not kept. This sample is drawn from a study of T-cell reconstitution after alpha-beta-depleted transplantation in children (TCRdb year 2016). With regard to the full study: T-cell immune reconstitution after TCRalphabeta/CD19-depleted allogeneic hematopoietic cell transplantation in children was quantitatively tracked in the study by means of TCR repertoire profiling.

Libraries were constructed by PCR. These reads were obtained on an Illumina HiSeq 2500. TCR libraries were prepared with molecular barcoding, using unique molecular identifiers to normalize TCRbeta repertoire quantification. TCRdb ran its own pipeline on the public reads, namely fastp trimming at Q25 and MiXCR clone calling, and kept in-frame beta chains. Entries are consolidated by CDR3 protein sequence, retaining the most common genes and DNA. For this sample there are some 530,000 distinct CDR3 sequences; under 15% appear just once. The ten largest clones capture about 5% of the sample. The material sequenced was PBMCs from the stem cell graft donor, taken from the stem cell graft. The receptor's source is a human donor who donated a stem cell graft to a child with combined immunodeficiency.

In nucleotides, the sequence is TGCGCCAGCAGCCGCCCGACAGGCCAAGAGACCCAGTACTTC. The translation is CASSRPTGQETQYF. The receptor chain draws on TRBV5-1 and TRBJ2-5, with a tentative D gene TRBD1 over 6 matching bases. Its CDR3 holds 14 amino acids, cysteine through phenylalanine. Solely the CDR3 DNA is kept, with 42 bases framed from the first base. CDR1 is given as SGHRS and CDR2 as YFSETQ, both from the germline V gene. V lost 4 bases and J lost 1 base; the stretch between them is 11 bases long.